The 21 T cell receptor beta chains in this list originate from one sample, sequenced in a study. MiXCR, applied by TCRdb to the 5' RACE reads, yields one record per CDR3 protein. The repertoire has more than 45,000 distinct CDR3 sequences, roughly 28% of them found once; the top ten carry around 3.1%. The sequenced sample was tumor-infiltrating memory CD4+ T cells sorted from the breast tumor. The subset was: memory CD4+ T cells, CD4+CD45RO+CD25-. These receptors originate from a female donor with breast cancer.

This CDR3 reads CASSLAHGSQTGDYNEQFF. In DNA form, the CDR3 reads TGCGCCAGCAGCTTGGCCCACGGATCCCAGACAGGGGATTACAATGAGCAGTTCTTC. This chain links TRBV5-1 with TRBJ2-1; the match to TRBD1 covers 8 bases. V lost 0 bases, J lost 4 bases, and 15 bases stayed unmatched. CDR3 size: 19 residues. Per the germline V gene, CDR1 is SGHRS and CDR2 is YFSETQ.

V is TRBV6-5 and J is TRBJ1-6, with a weak D call TRBD1 (5 bases). Trimming stripped 2 bases from V and 7 bases from J, with 12 bases between. The CDR3 covers 15 residues. Per the germline V gene, CDR1 is MNHEY and CDR2 is SVGAGI. The CDR3 DNA is TGTGCCAGCAGTTACGGCGGGAAGGGGAATTCACCCCTCCACTTT. Amino acid sequence: CASSYGGKGNSPLHF.

V and J are TRBV29-1 and TRBJ1-1; 8 bases map to TRBD1. The CDR3 sequence is 13 residues long. The trim removed 5 bases at V and 3 bases at J, leaving 5 bases unmatched. From germline, CDR1 is SQVTM and CDR2 ANQGSEA. The CDR3 region is CSVNRGEYTEAFF. The CDR3 bases are TGCAGCGTTAACAGGGGGGAGTACACTGAAGCTTTCTTT. The complete variable domain, with remaining parts taken from reference TRBV29-1 and TRBJ1-1, reads SAVISQKPSRDICQRGTSLTIQCQVDSQVTMMFWYRQQPGQSLTLIATANQGSEATYESGFVIDKFPISRPNLTFSTLTVSNMSPEDSSIYLCSVNRGEYTEAFFGQGTRLTVV.

Worth noting for this clonotype: Compared with germline, one end of the junction differs, possibly owing to a read error. This rearrangement joins TRBV5-1 to TRBJ1-1; no firm D call. CDR1 is SGHRS and CDR2 is YFSETQ in the germline V gene. The CDR3 runs 15 residues. CDR3 residues: CASSLELVPNTDAFF. Here the CDR3 DNA reads TGCGCCAGCAGCTTGGAATTGGTTCCGAACACTGATGCTTTCTTT.

The chain couples TRBV11-3 to TRBJ2-3; D possibly corresponds to TRBD1 (6 bases). CDR1 is SGHNT and CDR2 is YENEEA in the germline V gene. V dropped 1 base and J dropped 5 bases, with 10 bases sitting between them. The CDR3 contains 14 residues. The CDR3 bases are TGTGCCAGCAGCTTAGGGACAGTCTTAGATACGCAGTATTTT. It specifies CASSLGTVLDTQYF.

The genes are TRBV15 and TRBJ1-5; D is unclear. V was clipped by 5 bases and J by 4 bases, with 6 bases between them. This CDR3 contains 12 residues. Germline CDR1 LNHNV, CDR2 YYDKDF (reference sequence). CDR3 residues: CATSGKNQPQHF. The CDR3 nucleotides read TGTGCCACCAGCGGTAAGAATCAGCCCCAGCATTTT.

This rearrangement joins TRBV9 to TRBJ2-3; D remains unclear. Trimming shortened V by 4 bases and J by 2 bases, and 14 bases separated the two germline ends. CDR1 and CDR2 from the germline V gene are SGDLS and YYNGEE. The CDR3 extends over 15 amino acids. For the CDR3, the DNA is TGTGCCAGCAGCCTAGAAGGTGCACCCACAGATACGCAGTATTTT. Translated: CASSLEGAPTDTQYF.

The rearrangement uses TRBV7-2 and TRBJ2-7, with 11 bases identical to TRBD2. From germline, CDR1 is SGHTA and CDR2 FQGNSA. The CDR3 covers 15 residues. With 4 bases clipped from V and 4 bases from J, the junction kept 6 bases outside the gene matches. The CDR3 nucleotides read TGTGCCAGCAGCTCCGTAGCGGGGGGGCTTTACGAGCAGTACTTC. Its protein product is CASSSVAGGLYEQYF.

The chain has TRBV7-3 and TRBJ1-3, with 7 bases aligning to TRBD1. This CDR3 is built from 14 residues. Germline CDR1 and CDR2: SGHTA and FQGTGA. Trimming took 3 bases from V and 4 from J; bases not matched to a gene: 3. As DNA, the CDR3 is TGTGCCAGCAGCTTGACAGGGCTCGGAAACACCATATATTTT. It specifies CASSLTGLGNTIYF.

Comments on this clonotype: An end of the junction differs from the germline gene, which may be a read error. The chain joins TRBV12-3 or TRBV12-4 to TRBJ2-7; D possibly corresponds to TRBD2 (6 bases). This CDR3 spans 14 amino acids. CDR3 bases: TGTGCCGGCAGTTTAATGGGGGGAGCCTACGAGCAGTACTTC. Its protein is CAGSLMGGAYEQYF.

At least ten counts were recorded for this clonotype. The chain joins TRBV5-6 to TRBJ2-3; 13 bases agree with TRBD2. V was pared by 4 bases and J by 5 bases, with 10 bases of the junction left unmatched. This CDR3 comprises 17 residues. Per germline, CDR1 SGHDT and CDR2 YYEEEE. This chain's CDR3 is CASSHAPGLAGLDTQYF. CDR3 DNA sequence: TGTGCCAGCAGCCACGCCCCGGGACTAGCGGGGCTAGATACGCAGTATTTT.

The chain employs TRBV6-6 and TRBJ1-2, with D possibly TRBD1 on 5 matching bases. The V gene lost 8 bases and the J gene lost 4 bases, with 14 bases spanning the gap. Per the germline V gene, CDR1 is MNHNY and CDR2 is SVGAGI (reference sequence). The CDR3 is made up of 13 amino acids. CDR3 in amino acids: CASERGPTYGYTF. The CDR3 DNA is TGTGCCAGCGAAAGGGGACCGACCTATGGCTACACCTTC.

The chain uses TRBV6-6 and TRBJ2-3; weak D call: TRBD1 (5 bases). Deletions cut 0 bases from V and 8 bases from J, with 9 bases between. The CDR3 extends over 13 amino acids. Germline V lookup: CDR1 MNHNY, CDR2 SVGAGI (reference sequence). This CDR3 is CASSYSSRGTQYF. CDR3 DNA sequence: TGTGCCAGCAGTTACTCGAGTAGGGGTACGCAGTATTTT.

In its sample, this clonotype ranks as medium-sized. The V call is TRBV7-2, the J call TRBJ2-3, with no clear D. The V and J ends lost 5 bases and 0 bases respectively, with 0 bases between them. Germline CDR1 is SGHTA and CDR2 is FQGNSA. The CDR3 spans 11 residues. CDR3 sequence: CASSSTDTQYF. The CDR3 DNA follows: TGTGCCAGCAGCAGCACAGATACGCAGTATTTT. Filled out from reference TRBV7-2 and TRBJ2-3, the complete variable domain reads GAGVSQSPSNKVTEKGKDVELRCDPISGHTALYWYRQSLGQGLEFLIYFQGNSAPDKSGLPSDRFSAERTGGSVSTLTIQRTQQEDSAVYLCASSSTDTQYFGPGTRLTVL.

Details on this clonotype: A much larger clonotype is one base distant, so this may be a read error. The chain combines TRBV12-3 or TRBV12-4 with TRBJ1-6; D is possibly TRBD1 (6 bases). The CDR3 contains 15 residues. V gave up 8 bases and J gave up 5 bases, with 16 bases separating them. Written as DNA, the CDR3 is TGTGCCAGCGGTGCAGGGGCCGAAAATAATTCACCCCTCCACTTT. Its translation: CASGAGAENNSPLHF.

The chain carries TRBV6-1 and TRBJ1-5; D call uncertain. V was cut by 8 bases and J by 1 base, with 9 bases left in between. The CDR3 loop spans 13 amino acids. Germline assignment: CDR1 MNHNS and CDR2 SASEGT. In DNA form, the CDR3 reads TGTGCCAGCCCGGGTCCGAGCAATCAGCCCCAGCATTTT. Translated: CASPGPSNQPQHF.

A few counts support this clonotype. V usage is TRBV5-1 and J usage is TRBJ2-2; possibly TRBD2 for D (5 bases). V gave up 1 base and J gave up 1 base, with 14 bases separating them. CDR1 and CDR2 (germline): SGHRS, YFSETQ. The CDR3 covers 17 residues. The CDR3 DNA sequence: TGCGCCAGCAGCTTGTGGCAGGACTCCCTGAACACCGGGGAGCTGTTTTTT. It yields the protein CASSLWQDSLNTGELFF.

The chain recombines TRBV7-2 with TRBJ1-5; the D is unclear. This CDR3 is 14 amino acids long. Germline V gives CDR1 SGHTA, CDR2 FQGNSA. V was clipped by 6 bases and J by 8 bases, with 17 bases between them. This chain's CDR3 is CASSLRREGKPQHF. The CDR3 nucleotides are TGTGCCAGCAGTCTCCGGAGGGAGGGTAAGCCCCAGCATTTT. The full variable domain, in which reference TRBV7-2 and TRBJ1-5 provide the parts outside the CDR3, is GAGVSQSPSNKVTEKGKDVELRCDPISGHTALYWYRQSLGQGLEFLIYFQGNSAPDKSGLPSDRFSAERTGGSVSTLTIQRTQQEDSAVYLCASSLRREGKPQHFGDGTRLSIL.

This chain uses TRBV7-2 with TRBJ2-7; perhaps TRBD1 as D (5 bases). The V and J ends lost 3 bases and 2 bases respectively, with 11 bases between them. The CDR3 sequence is 14 residues long. Germline V CDR1 and CDR2: SGHTA, FQGNSA. The CDR3 DNA reads as TGTGCCAGCAGCTTGGCGACAGTTGCCTACGAGCAGTACGTC. It encodes CASSLATVAYEQYV.

In its sample, this clonotype was seen a few times. The V and J genes are TRBV5-1 and TRBJ1-2; D is uncertain. The germline V and J ends were trimmed by 0 bases and 0 bases, with 9 bases remaining between them. The germline V gene has CDR1 SGHRS and CDR2 YFSETQ. The CDR3 runs 15 residues. DNA of the CDR3: TGCGCCAGCAGCTTGGAGGGCCTAGCTAACTATGGCTACACCTTC. This sequence encodes CASSLEGLANYGYTF. The variable domain in full, with the rest retrieved from reference TRBV5-1 and TRBJ1-2, is KAGVTQTPRYLIKTRGQQVTLSCSPISGHRSVSWYQQTPGQGLQFLFEYFSETQRNKGNFPGRFSGRQFSNSRSEMNVSTLELGDSALYLCASSLEGLANYGYTFGSGTRLTVV.

A few counts support this clonotype. V is TRBV7-2 and J is TRBJ2-7, with 13 bases identical to TRBD2. Looked up from germline, CDR1 is SGHTA and CDR2 is FQGNSA. V dropped 8 bases and J dropped 3; count of bases not matched to a gene: 4. The CDR3 has 14 residues. DNA of the CDR3: TGTGCCAGCCAAGGACTAGCGGGAGTCTACGAGCAGTACTTC. It specifies CASQGLAGVYEQYF. The full variable domain, its missing parts supplied by reference TRBV7-2 and TRBJ2-7, is GAGVSQSPSNKVTEKGKDVELRCDPISGHTALYWYRQSLGQGLEFLIYFQGNSAPDKSGLPSDRFSAERTGGSVSTLTIQRTQQEDSAVYLCASQGLAGVYEQYFGPGTRLTVT.